The T cell receptor (beta chain) under discussion was sequenced for a study of PD-1 and CTLA-4 blockade in melanoma (dated by TCRdb to the early 2020s). Looking at the study overall: The study compared how PD-1 blockade and CTLA-4 blockade affected the melanoma-reactive CD8 T cell response in patients with melanoma.

Receptor libraries were prepared by the immunoSEQ multiplex PCR assay. TCRdb re-hosts the immuneACCESS table, in-frame sequences only. Its copies lack some clones; in the studies checked, an unresolved V gene accounts for under half of them, and the cause for the rest is not known. Here the sample has more than 25,000 clones; roughly nine tenths occur a single time. The ten biggest clones cover 8% to 9.5% of the sample. On this clone: What this receptor recognizes is not known. One base away there is no much larger clone; base qualities are not given.

CDR1 SGDLS and CDR2 YYNGEE are derived from the germline V gene. The CDR3 goes from the cysteine to the phenylalanine over 15 residues. Solely the CDR3 DNA is kept, with 45 bases framed from the first base. V loses 4 bases, J loses 1 base, and the germline ends lie 12 bases apart. Material: CD8+ T cells from peripheral blood, obtained before anti-PD-1 treatment. This sequence was found in a human donor with melanoma. The V and J segments used are TRBV9 and TRBJ2-1; the D gene cannot be named for sure. The CDR3 sequence is CASSPYKYSYNEQFF. The nucleotide sequence reads as follows: TGTGCCAGCAGCCCCTACAAGTATTCCTACAATGAGCAGTTCTTC.